This record covers a single T cell receptor beta chain. Its antigen is not known. TCRdb processed the 5' RACE reads anew with MiXCR; each CDR3 protein has one entry. This table holds under 300,000 distinct CDR3 sequences, about a sixth found once. The data belong to a study of T-cell memory formation after mild COVID-19. The V end lost 5 bases, the J end lost 1 base, and 18 bases lay between the germline ends. Germline V gene data show CDR1 as KGHSH and CDR2 as LQKENI. The CDR3 extends over 17 amino acids. Study results and caveats: Researchers could not confirm that second-wave clones peaking on day 37 targeted SARS-CoV-2. Chiefly within CM and EM were the contracting CD4+ clones; CD8+ ones were within EMRA.

Sequenced sample: PBMCs or a T cell subset sorted from them (not recorded which). The chain uses TRBV18 and TRBJ1-5; TRBD1 is a possible D gene (6 bases). The sequence came from a man between 18 and 29 years old who had mild COVID-19 (a few samples of this study predate the infection). Cell type and time point are not known. CDR3: CASSRPGLGGSNQPQHF. The CDR3 region has the DNA TGTGCCAGCTCAAGACCGGGCCTAGGGGGGAGCAATCAGCCCCAGCATTTT.